The present T cell receptor (beta chain) was sequenced within a study of blood T cell repertoires in COVID-19. Turning to the study itself: Samples came from the United States, Italy and Spain, spanning acute and convalescent COVID-19. T cells, B-cell-depleted T cells, or PBMCs supplied cDNA or gDNA.

Authors' processing steps: Reference gene primer amplification gave nucleated cell count estimates. Sequencing used immunoSEQ multiplex PCR; TCRdb keeps in-frame clones, though not all of them. Clone size and V and J calls were adopted from that table, with D and trimming inferred from the DNA. The repertoire has approximately 300,000 clones, 88% of them found once; the top ten carry 11%. The sample holds a few counts of this clone. It was during active infection that Seattle patients were enrolled and then longitudinally followed. Germline V gene sequence: CDR1 SGHNT, CDR2 YYREEE (reference sequence). The CDR3 length is 16 residues. The junction had 6 bases not matched to a gene; V was cut back by 3 bases and J by 5 bases.

The receptor was derived from a woman in her thirties with COVID-19, enrolled during active disease. The gene calls are TRBV5-4 and TRBJ1-6; 9 bases are a match to TRBD1. The sequencing input was peripheral blood. CDR3 in amino acids: CASSSPGQGDNSPLHF. In DNA, the CDR3 is TGTGCCAGCAGCTCGCCGGGACAGGGCGATAATTCACCCCTCCACTTT.